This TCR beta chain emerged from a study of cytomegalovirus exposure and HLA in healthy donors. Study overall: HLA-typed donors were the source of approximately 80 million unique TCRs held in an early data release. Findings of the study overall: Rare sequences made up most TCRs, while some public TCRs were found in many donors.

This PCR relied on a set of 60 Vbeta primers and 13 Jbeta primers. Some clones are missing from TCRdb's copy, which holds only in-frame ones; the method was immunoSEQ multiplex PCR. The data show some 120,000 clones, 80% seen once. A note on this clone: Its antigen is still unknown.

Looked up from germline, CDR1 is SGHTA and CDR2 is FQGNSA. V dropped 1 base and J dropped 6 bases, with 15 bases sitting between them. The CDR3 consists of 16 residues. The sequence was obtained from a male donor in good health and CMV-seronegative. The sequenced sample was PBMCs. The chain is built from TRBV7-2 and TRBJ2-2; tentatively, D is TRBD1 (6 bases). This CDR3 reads CASSLGSTGLAGELFF. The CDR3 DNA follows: TGTGCCAGCAGCTTAGGGAGTACAGGGTTAGCCGGGGAGCTGTTTTTT.